This is a list of T cell receptor beta chains from one sample in a study of glioma-infiltrating T cells after dendritic cell vaccination. Using immunoSEQ multiplex PCR, the repertoire was profiled, and TCRdb retains in-frame clones only, with some absent. Seen here are about 100,000 clones, over 60% observed once, and the top ten hold 6%. Sample: blood, taken before dendritic cell vaccination. These receptors were obtained from a human donor with glioblastoma. Each CDR3 is given without its conserved first and last residue. Clone size is not always given. Where it is, it says once, few, many or a class for expanded clones.

>NA|TRBV5-6|TRBJ2-3
ASNQRVTDTQY
>NA|TRBV27|TRBJ2-3
ASSLLQGPTDTQY
>NA|TRBV5-1|TRBJ1-1
ASSNGQPNTEAF
>NA|TRBV19|TRBJ2-1
ASSISSGSHNEQF
>NA|TRBV7-9|TRBJ2-7
ASSLVGEGLSDEQY
>NA|TRBV5-4|TRBJ1-2
ASSSDRESDGYT
>NA|TRBV29-1|TRBJ2-7
SGATGGDINEQY
>NA|TRBV5-1|TRBJ2-6
ASRTASSGANVLT
>NA|TRBV21-1|TRBJ2-7
ASSKRPGNPPRGSYEQY
>once|TRBV5-1|TRBJ2-1
ASSFGGATHNEQF
>NA|TRBV2|TRBJ2-2
ASSIWEGNTGELF
>NA|TRBV5-4|TRBJ2-7
ASSRRTGSSYEQY
>NA|TRBV19|TRBJ2-1
ASSGLAGFYNEQF
>NA|TRBV12-5|TRBJ1-1
ASGSGITEAF
>NA|TRBV5-1|TRBJ2-3
ASSKDWTGEMADTQY
>few|TRBV6-1|TRBJ2-7
ASSELDRAGGQY
>NA|TRBV5-6|TRBJ1-2
ASSLTKWGHSYT
>NA|TRBV30|TRBJ1-5
AWSVQGGQPQH
>NA|TRBV5-1|TRBJ1-1
ASSLGATGVNTEAF
>NA|TRBV9|TRBJ2-5
ASSGSSGHSQETQY
>NA|TRBV7-3|TRBJ2-1
ASSPWGGGYNEQF
>NA|TRBV2|TRBJ2-3
ASSPLAGESTDTQY
>few|TRBV5-4|TRBJ1-2
ASSLGGEYYGYT